This section outlines one T cell receptor (beta chain) sequence together with its context. Other nucleotide sequences from this sample produce the same CDR3. This specimen comes from a study of control samples from healthy donors and cancer patients. TCRdb's table, derived via immunoSEQ multiplex PCR, lists solely in-frame clones and lacks some. Found here are about 20,000 clones, about 86% of them singletons; the top ten hold around a tenth. Germline loops: CDR1 SGHAT, CDR2 FQNNGV. CDR3 length: 14 amino acids. Trimming stripped 3 bases from V and 1 base from J, with 10 bases between. The chain has TRBV11-2 and TRBJ2-7; D could derive from TRBD1 or TRBD2 (6 bases each). This receptor was taken from a woman aged 70-85 years with colorectal cancer. Source material: PBMCs. Here the CDR3 DNA reads TGTGCCAGCAGCTTGGGGGGCAGATCCTACGAGCAGTACTTC. This gives the protein CASSLGGRSYEQYF.